This T cell receptor (beta chain) originates from a study of shared clonotypes between healthy human individuals. About the research overall: Each donor had three CD4 naive, three CD4 memory, two CD8 naive and one CD8 memory plate. Study-wide points: Expectations were that clonotype sharing among donors would be affected by sequencing depth. What naive subsets generally showed was a larger estimated richness than memory subsets showed.

Some 32,000 T cell genomes, or around 180 ng DNA, went into the sorted-subset replicate PCRs. Generated by immunoSEQ multiplex PCR, the TCRdb table keeps only in-frame clones and is missing some. The sample contains about 680,000 clones, roughly 70% of which appear only once. This clone has only a few counts. The antigen is unknown. The clonotype was recovered from a young woman in good health. Sequences were obtained from memory CD4+ T cells sorted from blood. As to subset: CD45RA-negative fraction.

The DNA for the CDR3 is TGTGCCAGCTCATCGACCGAGACCTACGAGCAGTACTTC. It yields the protein CASSSTETYEQYF. The chain uses TRBV18 and TRBJ2-7; D is unclear. CDR1 and CDR2 from the germline V gene are KGHSH and LQKENI. The CDR3 sequence is 13 residues long. V was pared by 5 bases and J by 2 bases, with 10 bases between.